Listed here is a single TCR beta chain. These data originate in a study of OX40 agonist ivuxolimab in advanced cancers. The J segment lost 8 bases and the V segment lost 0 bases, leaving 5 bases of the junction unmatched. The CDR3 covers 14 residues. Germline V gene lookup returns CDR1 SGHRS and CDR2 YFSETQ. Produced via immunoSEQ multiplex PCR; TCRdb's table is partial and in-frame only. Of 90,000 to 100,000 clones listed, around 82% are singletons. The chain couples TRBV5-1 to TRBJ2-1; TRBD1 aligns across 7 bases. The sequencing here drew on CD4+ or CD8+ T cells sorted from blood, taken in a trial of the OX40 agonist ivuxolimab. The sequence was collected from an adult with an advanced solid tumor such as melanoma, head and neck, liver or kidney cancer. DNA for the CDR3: TGCGCCAGCAGCTTGGGGCAGGGGGTGGATGAGCAGTTCTTC. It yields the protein CASSLGQGVDEQFF.